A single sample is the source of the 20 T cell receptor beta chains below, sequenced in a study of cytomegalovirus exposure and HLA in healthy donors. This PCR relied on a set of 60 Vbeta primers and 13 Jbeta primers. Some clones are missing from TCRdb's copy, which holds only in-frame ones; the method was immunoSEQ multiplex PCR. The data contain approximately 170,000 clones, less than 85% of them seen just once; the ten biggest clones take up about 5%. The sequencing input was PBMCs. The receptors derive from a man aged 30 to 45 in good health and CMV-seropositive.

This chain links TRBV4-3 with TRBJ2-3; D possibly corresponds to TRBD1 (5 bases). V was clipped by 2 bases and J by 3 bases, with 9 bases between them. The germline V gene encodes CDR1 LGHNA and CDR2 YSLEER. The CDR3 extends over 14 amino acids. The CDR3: CASSQNKGTDTQYF. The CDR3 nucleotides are TGCGCCAGCAGCCAAAATAAGGGGACAGATACGCAGTATTTT.

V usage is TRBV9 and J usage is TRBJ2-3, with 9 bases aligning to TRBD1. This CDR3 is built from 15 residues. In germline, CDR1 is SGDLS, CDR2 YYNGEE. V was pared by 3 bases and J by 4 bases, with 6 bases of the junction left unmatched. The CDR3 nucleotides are TGTGCCAGCAGCGAATGGGACAGGGCGCCAGATACGCAGTATTTT. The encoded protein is CASSEWDRAPDTQYF.

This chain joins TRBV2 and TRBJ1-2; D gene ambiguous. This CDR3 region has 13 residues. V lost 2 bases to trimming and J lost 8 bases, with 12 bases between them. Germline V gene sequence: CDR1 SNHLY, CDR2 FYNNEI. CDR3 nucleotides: TGTGCCAGCAGTGAACGGGCGGGGAAAGGCTACACCTTC. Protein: CASSERAGKGYTF.

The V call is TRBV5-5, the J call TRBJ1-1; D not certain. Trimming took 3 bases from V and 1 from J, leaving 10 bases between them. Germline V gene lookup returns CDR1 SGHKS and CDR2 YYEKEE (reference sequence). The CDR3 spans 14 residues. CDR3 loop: CASSYRAGNTEAFF. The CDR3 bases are TGTGCCAGCAGCTACCGGGCGGGGAACACTGAAGCTTTCTTT.

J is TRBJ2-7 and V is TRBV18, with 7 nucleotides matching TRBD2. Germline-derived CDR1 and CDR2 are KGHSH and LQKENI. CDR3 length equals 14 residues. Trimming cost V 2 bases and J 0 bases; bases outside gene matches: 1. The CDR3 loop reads CASSPGRDSYEQYF. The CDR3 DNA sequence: TGTGCCAGCTCACCAGGGAGGGACTCCTACGAGCAGTACTTC.

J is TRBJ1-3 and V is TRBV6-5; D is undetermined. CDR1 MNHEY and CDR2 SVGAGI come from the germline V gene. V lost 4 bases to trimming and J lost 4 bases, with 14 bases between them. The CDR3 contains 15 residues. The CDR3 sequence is CASSSPDRHGNTIYF. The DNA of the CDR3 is TGTGCCAGCAGTTCCCCCGATAGACACGGAAACACCATATATTTT.

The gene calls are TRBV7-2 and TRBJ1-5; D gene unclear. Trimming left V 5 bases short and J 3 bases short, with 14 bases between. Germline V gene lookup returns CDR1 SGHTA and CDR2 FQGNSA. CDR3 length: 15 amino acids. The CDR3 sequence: CASSPGEGSNQPQHF. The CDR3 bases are TGTGCCAGCAGCCCCGGGGAAGGGTCCAATCAGCCCCAGCATTTT.

CDR3 residues: CASSLGTGINQPQHF. CDR3 coding DNA: TGTGCCAGCAGCTTGGGGACAGGGATAAATCAGCCCCAGCATTTT. The rearrangement uses TRBV5-6 and TRBJ1-5; 8 bases line up with TRBD1. V trimming: 0 bases; J trimming: 4 bases; junction bases outside the gene matches: 3. The CDR3 has 15 residues. Germline V gives CDR1 SGHDT, CDR2 YYEEEE.

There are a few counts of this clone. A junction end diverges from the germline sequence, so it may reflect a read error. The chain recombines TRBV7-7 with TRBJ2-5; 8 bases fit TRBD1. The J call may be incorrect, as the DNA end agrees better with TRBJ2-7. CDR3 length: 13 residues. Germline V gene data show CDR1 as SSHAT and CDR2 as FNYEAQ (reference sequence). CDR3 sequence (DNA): TGTGCTAGCAGCTTAGCGACAGGGGACGAGCAGTACTTC. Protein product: CASSLATGDEQYF.

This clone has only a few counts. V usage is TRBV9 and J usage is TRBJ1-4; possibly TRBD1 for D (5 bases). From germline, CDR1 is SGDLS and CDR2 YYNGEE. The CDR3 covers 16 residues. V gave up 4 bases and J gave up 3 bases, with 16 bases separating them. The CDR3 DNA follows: TGTGCCAGCAGCCCCCGGGGGGGATCGTCTAATGAAAAACTGTTTTTT. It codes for CASSPRGGSSNEKLFF.

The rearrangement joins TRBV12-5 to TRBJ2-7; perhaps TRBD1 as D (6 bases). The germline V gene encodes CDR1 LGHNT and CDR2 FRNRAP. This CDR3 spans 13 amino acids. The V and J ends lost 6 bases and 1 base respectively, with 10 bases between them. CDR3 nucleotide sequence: TGTGCTAGTGGGGGGACATATTCCTACGAGCAGTACTTC. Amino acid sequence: CASGGTYSYEQYF.

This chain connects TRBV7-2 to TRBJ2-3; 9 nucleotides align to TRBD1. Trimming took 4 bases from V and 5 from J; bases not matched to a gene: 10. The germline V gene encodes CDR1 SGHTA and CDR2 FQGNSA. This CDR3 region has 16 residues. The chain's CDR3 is CASSYPPGTGRDTQYF. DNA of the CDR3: TGTGCCAGCAGCTACCCGCCCGGGACAGGGCGAGATACGCAGTATTTT.

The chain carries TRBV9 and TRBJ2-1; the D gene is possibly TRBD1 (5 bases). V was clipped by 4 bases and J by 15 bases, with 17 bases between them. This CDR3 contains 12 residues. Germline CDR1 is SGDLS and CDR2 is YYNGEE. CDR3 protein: CASSPQGSPPFF. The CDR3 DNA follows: TGTGCCAGCAGCCCCCAGGGCAGCCCCCCGTTCTTC.

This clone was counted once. CDR3 coding DNA: TGTGCCAGCAGCTGGGGACAGGGAGGCACCGGGGAGCTGTTTTTT. This encodes CASSWGQGGTGELFF. This chain joins TRBV7-6 and TRBJ2-2; 9 bases fit TRBD1. V shed 4 bases, J shed 4 bases, and the junction held 4 bases outside the gene matches. The CDR3 is 15 residues long. Germline V lookup: CDR1 SGHVS, CDR2 FNYEAQ.

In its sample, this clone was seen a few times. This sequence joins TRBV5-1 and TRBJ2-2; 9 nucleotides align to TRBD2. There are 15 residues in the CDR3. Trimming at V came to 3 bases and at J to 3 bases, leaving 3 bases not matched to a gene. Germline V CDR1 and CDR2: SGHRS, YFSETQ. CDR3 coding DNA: TGCGCCAGCAGCTGGTCTAGCGGGGACACCGGGGAGCTGTTTTTT. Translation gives CASSWSSGDTGELFF.

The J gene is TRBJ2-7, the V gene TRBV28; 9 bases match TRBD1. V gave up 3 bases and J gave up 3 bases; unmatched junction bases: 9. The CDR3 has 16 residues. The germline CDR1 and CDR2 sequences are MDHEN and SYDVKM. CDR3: CASSLGATGGLYEQYF. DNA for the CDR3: TGTGCCAGCAGTTTGGGGGCGACAGGGGGACTCTACGAGCAGTACTTC.

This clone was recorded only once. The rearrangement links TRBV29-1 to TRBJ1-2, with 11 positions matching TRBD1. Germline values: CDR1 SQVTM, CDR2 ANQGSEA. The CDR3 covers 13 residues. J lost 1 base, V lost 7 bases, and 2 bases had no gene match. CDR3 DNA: TGCAGCGCCGGGACAGGGGGTAACTATGGCTACACCTTC. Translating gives CSAGTGGNYGYTF. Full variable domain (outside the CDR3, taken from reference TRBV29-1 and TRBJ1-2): SAVISQKPSRDICQRGTSLTIQCQVDSQVTMMFWYRQQPGQSLTLIATANQGSEATYESGFVIDKFPISRPNLTFSTLTVSNMSPEDSSIYLCSAGTGGNYGYTFGSGTRLTVV.

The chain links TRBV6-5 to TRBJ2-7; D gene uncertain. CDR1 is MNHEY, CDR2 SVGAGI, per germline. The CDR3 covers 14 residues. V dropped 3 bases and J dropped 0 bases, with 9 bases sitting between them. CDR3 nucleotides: TGTGCCAGCAGTTATGAGGATGGCTCCTACGAGCAGTACTTC. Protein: CASSYEDGSYEQYF.

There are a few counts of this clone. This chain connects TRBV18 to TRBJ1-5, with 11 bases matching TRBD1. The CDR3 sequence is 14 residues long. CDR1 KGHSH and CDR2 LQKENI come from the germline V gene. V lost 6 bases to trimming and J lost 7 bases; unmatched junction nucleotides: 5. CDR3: CASSGQGAGQPQHF. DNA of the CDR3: TGTGCCAGCTCCGGACAGGGGGCGGGCCAGCCCCAGCATTTT.

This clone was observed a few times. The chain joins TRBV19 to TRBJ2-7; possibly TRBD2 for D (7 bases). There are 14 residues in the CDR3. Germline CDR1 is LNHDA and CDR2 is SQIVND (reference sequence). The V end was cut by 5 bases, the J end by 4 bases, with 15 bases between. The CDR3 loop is CASSDVGGLYEQYF. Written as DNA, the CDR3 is TGTGCCAGTAGTGATGTCGGGGGGCTATACGAGCAGTACTTC.